Following are 29 T cell receptor beta chains from one sample sequenced in a study of breast tumors, draining lymph nodes, adjacent tissues. The lymph nodes were axillary draining lymph nodes from breast cancer patients. TCRdb itself ran the multiplex PCR reads through MiXCR, one entry per CDR3 protein. The repertoire holds around 150,000 distinct CDR3 sequences, with 20% to 25% as singletons. The sample taken for sequencing was axillary lymph node tissue. The receptors were sampled from a female donor with breast cancer. Some clones in this sample may be carry-over from other donors' samples.

The chain has TRBV30 and TRBJ1-5; 11 bases fit TRBD1. The J segment lost 4 bases and the V segment lost 4 bases, leaving 6 bases of the junction unmatched. CDR1 is GTSNPN and CDR2 is SVGIG in the germline V gene (reference sequence). The length of the CDR3 is 15 residues. CDR3 region: CAWTSGTGGNQPQHF. DNA of the CDR3: TGTGCCTGGACTTCGGGGACAGGGGGTAATCAGCCCCAGCATTTT. Filled out from reference TRBV30 and TRBJ1-5, the complete variable domain reads SQTIHQWPATLVQPVGSPLSLECTVEGTSNPNLYWYRQAAGRGLQLLFYSVGIGQISSEVPQNLSASRPQDRQFILSSKKLLLSDSGFYLCAWTSGTGGNQPQHFGDGTRLSIL.

The gene calls are TRBV13 and TRBJ2-7, with 16 bases lining up with TRBD2. Germline CDR1 reads PRHDT; CDR2 reads FYEKMQ (reference sequence). CDR3 size: 17 residues. With V trimmed by 0 bases and J by 2 bases, 1 base remained unmatched. CDR3 loop: CASSLGGTSGRAYEQYF. The CDR3, as DNA: TGTGCCAGCAGCTTAGGTGGGACTAGCGGGAGGGCCTACGAGCAGTACTTC.

At least ten counts were recorded for this clonotype. The chain joins TRBV19 to TRBJ2-1; 10 nucleotides align to TRBD1. The V and J ends lost 8 bases and 0 bases, in that order; junction bases with no gene match: 13. Germline V gene lookup returns CDR1 LNHDA and CDR2 SQIVND (reference sequence). The CDR3 is 18 amino acids. The chain's CDR3 is CASVPRTGGMSSYNEQFF. The CDR3 region has the DNA TGTGCCAGTGTCCCCCGGACAGGGGGGATGAGCTCCTACAATGAGCAGTTCTTC.

This clonotype was counted many times. The chain uses TRBV27 and TRBJ2-7; D uncertain. The length of the CDR3 is 16 residues. Germline lookup yields CDR1 MNHEY and CDR2 SMNVEV (reference sequence). V shed 0 bases and J shed 2 bases, with 14 bases lying between them. CDR3 DNA sequence: TGTGCCAGCAGTTTATCGATTCTGGAACCCACCTACGAGCAGTACTTC. It is translated as CASSLSILEPTYEQYF.

Details on this clonotype: A much larger clonotype is one base distant, so this may be a read error. CDR3 in amino acids: CASSQNFENTIYF. In DNA form, the CDR3 reads TGTGCCAGCAGCCAGAATTTTGAAAACACCATATATTTT. The V and J genes are TRBV5-5 and TRBJ1-3; D ambiguous. CDR1 and CDR2 (germline): SGHKS, YYEKEE (reference sequence). The V end lost 4 bases, the J end lost 6 bases, and 11 bases lay between the germline ends. The CDR3 sequence is 13 residues long. The whole variable domain, remainder taken from reference TRBV5-5 and TRBJ1-3, is DAGVTQSPTHLIKTRGQQVTLRCSPISGHKSVSWYQQVLGQGPQFIFQYYEKEERGRGNFPDRFSARQFPNYSSELNVNALLLGDSALYLCASSQNFENTIYFGEGSWLTVV.

This clonotype was observed many times. This rearrangement joins TRBV20-1 to TRBJ2-3; possibly TRBD2 for D (6 bases). This CDR3 comprises 17 residues. Germline CDR1 is DFQATT and CDR2 is SNEGSKA (reference sequence). The V end was cut by 1 base, the J end by 1 base, with 18 bases between. The CDR3 loop is CSARARGAGRGTDTQYF. The CDR3 DNA reads TGCAGTGCTAGAGCCCGGGGAGCGGGTAGGGGCACAGATACGCAGTATTTT.

This clonotype was detected many times. The chain employs TRBV15 and TRBJ1-3, with no clear D. CDR3 size: 18 residues. CDR1 and CDR2 (germline): LNHNV, YYDKDF (reference sequence). Trimming removed 3 bases from V and 3 bases from J, with 21 bases in between. CDR3 DNA sequence: TGTGCCACCAGCAGTCGTCCTGATCAGGACTCCTTTGGAAACACCATATATTTT. This translates into CATSSRPDQDSFGNTIYF. Together with reference TRBV15 and TRBJ1-3, the CDR3 gives the full variable domain: DAMVIQNPRYQVTQFGKPVTLSCSQTLNHNVMYWYQQKSSQAPKLLFHYYDKDFNNEADTPDNFQSRRPNTSFCFLDIRSPGLGDTAMYLCATSSRPDQDSFGNTIYFGEGSWLTVV.

This clonotype was recorded many times. V usage is TRBV11-3 and J usage is TRBJ2-1; 12 bases are shared with TRBD2. J lost 3 bases, V lost 1 base, and 1 base had no gene match. Per germline, CDR1 SGHNT and CDR2 YENEEA. The CDR3 totals 16 residues. CDR3 loop: CASSLGTSGVYNEQFF. The CDR3, as DNA: TGTGCCAGCAGCTTAGGGACTAGCGGGGTCTACAATGAGCAGTTCTTC. Variable domain in full (rest from reference TRBV11-3 and TRBJ2-1): EAGVVQSPRYKIIEKKQPVAFWCNPISGHNTLYWYLQNLGQGPELLIRYENEEAVDDSQLPKDRFSAERLKGVDSTLKIQPAELGDSAVYLCASSLGTSGVYNEQFFGPGTRLTVL.

For this clonotype: This could be a read error, since a much larger clone is one nucleotide away. The J gene is TRBJ2-5, the V gene TRBV20-1; 7 bases are a match to TRBD1. CDR3 size: 13 residues. Germline V gene sequence: CDR1 DFQATT, CDR2 SNEGSKA (reference sequence). The CDR3 is CGAPGQVQETQYF. CDR3 bases: TGCGGTGCACCCGGACAGGTTCAAGAGACCCAGTACTTC.

Ten or more counts support this clonotype. This rearrangement joins TRBV6-6 to TRBJ1-2, with 8 bases fitting TRBD1. Trimming cost V 2 bases and J 2 bases; bases outside gene matches: 1. CDR1 is MNHNY, CDR2 SVGAGI, per germline (reference sequence). The CDR3 is 14 residues long. The CDR3, as DNA: TGTGCCAGCAGTTACCGACAGGGGAACTATGGCTACACCTTC. Protein product: CASSYRQGNYGYTF.

This clonotype was seen repeatedly, ten times or more. This chain uses TRBV30 with TRBJ2-1; 8 bases are shared with TRBD2. With V trimmed by 4 bases and J by 1 base, 3 bases remained unmatched. The CDR3 runs to 14 residues. In germline, CDR1 is GTSNPN, CDR2 SVGIG (reference sequence). CDR3: CAWTLAGSYNEQFF. In nucleotides, the CDR3 is TGTGCCTGGACTTTAGCGGGATCCTACAATGAGCAGTTCTTC. Using reference TRBV30 and TRBJ2-1 for the parts outside the CDR3, the full variable domain is SQTIHQWPATLVQPVGSPLSLECTVEGTSNPNLYWYRQAAGRGLQLLFYSVGIGQISSEVPQNLSASRPQDRQFILSSKKLLLSDSGFYLCAWTLAGSYNEQFFGPGTRLTVL.

This clonotype was seen at least ten times. This chain uses TRBV10-1 with TRBJ2-1; 13 bases agree with TRBD2. From germline, CDR1 is WNHNN and CDR2 SYGVQD (reference sequence). This CDR3 comprises 19 residues. V lost 7 bases and J lost 4; bases outside the gene matches: 16. The CDR3 nucleotides are TGCGCCAGCACCGAATGGTGGGGGACTAGCGGGACCCCTTACAATGAGCAGTTCTTC. Its protein product is CASTEWWGTSGTPYNEQFF.

In this sample, this clonotype turned up many times. The chain combines TRBV5-5 with TRBJ1-5; 7 bases agree with TRBD1. The CDR3 length is 16 residues. Germline trimming cut 4 bases from V and 3 bases from J; bases unmatched to any gene: 10. CDR1 SGHKS and CDR2 YYEKEE come from the germline V gene (reference sequence). In DNA form, the CDR3 reads TGTGCCAGCAGCCATTCTCCGGGACAGATCAATCAGCCCCAGCATTTT. Its protein product is CASSHSPGQINQPQHF.

This chain links TRBV10-3 with TRBJ2-7; no clear D. V lost 3 bases and J lost 0, with 3 bases in between. The CDR3 has 12 amino acids. Germline V CDR1 and CDR2: ENHRY, SYGVKD. The CDR3 nucleotides are TGTGCCATCAGTGACAGCTCCTACGAGCAGTACTTC. Its protein is CAISDSSYEQYF.

As concerns this clonotype: A much more abundant neighbour one base away suggests this may be a read error. This chain uses TRBV27 with TRBJ2-7; D is ambiguous. The V end lost 3 bases, the J end lost 0 bases, and 6 bases lay between the germline ends. The CDR3 has 13 residues. CDR1 is MNHEY and CDR2 is SMNVEV in the germline V gene (reference sequence). CDR3 sequence: CASSFDGSYEQYF. DNA of the CDR3: TGTGCCAGCAGTTTCGACGGCTCCTACGAGCAGTACTTC.

This clonotype was detected a few times. The V call is TRBV28, the J call TRBJ2-3; 9 nucleotides align to TRBD2. Per the germline V gene, CDR1 is MDHEN and CDR2 is SYDVKM. The CDR3 runs to 16 residues. After removal of 4 bases from V and 4 bases from J, the junction contained 9 bases not matched to a gene. The CDR3 protein is CASSSRLAGRSDTQYF. The CDR3, as DNA: TGTGCCAGCAGTTCGAGGCTAGCGGGACGGTCAGATACGCAGTATTTT.

This clonotype was seen ten or more times. This chain links TRBV5-1 with TRBJ2-1; tentatively, D is TRBD2 (6 bases). This CDR3 has 13 residues. Germline V lookup: CDR1 SGHRS, CDR2 YFSETQ. V was pared by 5 bases and J by 6 bases, with 12 bases between. The CDR3 is CASREGHLNEQFF. In DNA form, the CDR3 reads TGCGCCAGCAGGGAGGGTCACCTCAATGAGCAGTTCTTC.

This clonotype was detected ten times or more. The chain joins TRBV12-3 or TRBV12-4 to TRBJ1-6; D is ambiguous. The CDR3 is 12 residues long. The V end was cut by 3 bases, the J end by 9 bases, with 6 bases between. CDR3 loop: CASSFSGSPLHF. As DNA, the CDR3 is TGTGCCAGCAGTTTTTCGGGTTCACCCCTCCACTTT.

This clonotype came up many times. The rearrangement links TRBV19 to TRBJ2-1; TRBD2 aligns across 7 bases. Unmatched junction bases numbered 6, after V lost 3 bases and J lost 4 bases. The CDR3 totals 15 residues. Germline lookup yields CDR1 LNHDA and CDR2 SQIVND (reference sequence). The CDR3 coding sequence is TGTGCCAGTAGTATGCGGTCTAGCGGTTACAATGAGCAGTTCTTC. Residues: CASSMRSSGYNEQFF. Filled out from reference TRBV19 and TRBJ2-1, the complete variable domain reads DGGITQSPKYLFRKEGQNVTLSCEQNLNHDAMYWYRQDPGQGLRLIYYSQIVNDFQKGDIAEGYSVSREKKESFPLTVTSAQKNPTAFYLCASSMRSSGYNEQFFGPGTRLTVL.

About this clonotype: A single base separates this from a much larger clone, so it may be a read error. The chain carries TRBV13 and TRBJ1-4; D is ambiguous. From germline, CDR1 is PRHDT and CDR2 FYEKMQ (reference sequence). This CDR3 is built from 16 residues. CDR3 loop: CASSLGAGRDNKKLFF. CDR3 sequence (DNA): TGTGCCAGCAGCTTAGGGGCAGGTCGAGATAATAAAAAACTGTTTTTT. The full variable domain, completed using reference TRBV13 and TRBJ1-4, is AAGVIQSPRHLIKEKRETATLKCYPIPRHDTVYWYQQGPGQDPQFLISFYEKMQSDKGSIPDRFSAQQFSDYHSELNMSSLELGDSALYFCASSLGAGRDNKKLFFGSGTQLSVL.

The chain is built from TRBV7-9 and TRBJ2-7; maybe TRBD2 (5 bases). Germline V gene data show CDR1 as SEHNR and CDR2 as FQNEAQ (reference sequence). With 5 bases removed from V and 4 bases from J, the gap between germline ends came to 12 bases. The CDR3 length is 13 residues. The CDR3 coding sequence is TGTGCCAGCAGCCCCGGGGAGTGGTACGAGCAGTACTTC. Protein: CASSPGEWYEQYF.

Many counts were recorded for this clonotype. The rearrangement joins TRBV11-2 to TRBJ1-6; 9 bases line up with TRBD1. This CDR3 has 15 residues. Germline CDR1 SGHAT, CDR2 FQNNGV. V lost 5 bases to trimming and J lost 6 bases; unmatched junction nucleotides: 5. CDR3 nucleotide sequence: TGTGCCAGCAGCCGACAGGGGGATCCTAATTCACCCCTCCACTTT. Its translation: CASSRQGDPNSPLHF. Full variable domain (outside the CDR3, taken from reference TRBV11-2 and TRBJ1-6): EAGVAQSPRYKIIEKRQSVAFWCNPISGHATLYWYQQILGQGPKLLIQFQNNGVVDDSQLPKDRFSAERLKGVDSTLKIQPAKLEDSAVYLCASSRQGDPNSPLHFGNGTRLTVT.

This clonotype has a count of ten or more. The V call is TRBV6-5, the J call TRBJ1-2, with 9 bases fitting TRBD1. J gave up 0 bases and V 5 bases, and 7 bases lay outside the gene matches. The CDR3 covers 16 residues. Per germline, CDR1 MNHEY and CDR2 SVGAGI. The CDR3 here is CASSRDRVGTNYGYTF. The CDR3 DNA sequence: TGTGCCAGCAGTCGGGACAGGGTAGGGACTAACTATGGCTACACCTTC.

This chain joins TRBV28 and TRBJ1-2; 9 bases fit TRBD1. V lost 2 bases to trimming and J lost 3 bases; unmatched junction nucleotides: 7. The CDR3 runs 16 residues. Germline CDR1 MDHEN, CDR2 SYDVKM. The CDR3 spells CASSLGSGQGDYGYTF. Written as DNA, the CDR3 is TGTGCCAGCAGTTTAGGGTCGGGACAGGGCGACTATGGCTACACCTTC.

This clonotype occurred a few times. V is TRBV28 and J is TRBJ2-7; D not resolved. The germline CDR1 and CDR2 sequences are MDHEN and SYDVKM. This CDR3 comprises 13 residues. The V and J ends lost 4 bases and 2 bases respectively, with 9 bases between them. For the CDR3, the DNA is TGTGCCAGCAGTTCGCGGAACGCCTACGAGCAGTACTTC. It yields the protein CASSSRNAYEQYF. The variable domain in full, completed from reference TRBV28 and TRBJ2-7, reads DVKVTQSSRYLVKRTGEKVFLECVQDMDHENMFWYRQDPGLGLRLIYFSYDVKMKEKGDIPEGYSVSREKKERFSLILESASTNQTSMYLCASSSRNAYEQYFGPGTRLTVT.

This clonotype was seen only a few times. DNA for the CDR3: TGTGCCAGCAGTGGACTATTAGGACTGAGCTCCTACAATGAGCAGTTCTTC. It yields the protein CASSGLLGLSSYNEQFF. The V and J genes are TRBV2 and TRBJ2-1; tentative D call: TRBD2 (5 bases). The CDR3 is 17 amino acids. Trimming took off 4 bases at V and 0 bases at J, with 16 bases between the two ends. Germline V gives CDR1 SNHLY, CDR2 FYNNEI. Using reference TRBV2 and TRBJ2-1 for the parts outside the CDR3, the full variable domain is EPEVTQTPSHQVTQMGQEVILRCVPISNHLYFYWYRQILGQKVEFLVSFYNNEISEKSEIFDDQFSVERPDGSNFTLKIRSTKLEDSAMYFCASSGLLGLSSYNEQFFGPGTRLTVL.

The chain links TRBV4-1 to TRBJ1-6; D perhaps matches TRBD1 (5 bases). Deletions cut 0 bases from V and 8 bases from J, with 14 bases between. The CDR3 has 16 residues. Germline V gives CDR1 MGHRA, CDR2 YSYEKL. The chain's CDR3 is CASSQEGGGGYSPLHF. The DNA for the CDR3 is TGCGCCAGCAGCCAAGAGGGCGGGGGAGGGTATTCACCCCTCCACTTT.

This clonotype has a count of ten or more. The rearrangement joins TRBV20-1 to TRBJ2-7; no clear D. The CDR3 contains 11 residues. The V gene's germline CDR1 is DFQATT and CDR2 SNEGSKA (reference sequence). Trimming removed 0 bases from V and 2 bases from J, with 2 bases in between. The CDR3 DNA sequence: TGCAGTGCTAGAGATACCTACGAGCAGTACTTC. It encodes CSARDTYEQYF.

This clonotype was seen many times. The chain uses TRBV5-1 and TRBJ1-2, with D possibly TRBD1 on 5 matching bases. The V end was cut by 3 bases, the J end by 1 base, with 10 bases between. The germline V gene has CDR1 SGHRS and CDR2 YFSETQ. The CDR3 has 14 amino acids. This CDR3 reads CASSSGLINYGYTF. The CDR3 DNA is TGCGCCAGCAGCTCGGGACTGATTAACTATGGCTACACCTTC.